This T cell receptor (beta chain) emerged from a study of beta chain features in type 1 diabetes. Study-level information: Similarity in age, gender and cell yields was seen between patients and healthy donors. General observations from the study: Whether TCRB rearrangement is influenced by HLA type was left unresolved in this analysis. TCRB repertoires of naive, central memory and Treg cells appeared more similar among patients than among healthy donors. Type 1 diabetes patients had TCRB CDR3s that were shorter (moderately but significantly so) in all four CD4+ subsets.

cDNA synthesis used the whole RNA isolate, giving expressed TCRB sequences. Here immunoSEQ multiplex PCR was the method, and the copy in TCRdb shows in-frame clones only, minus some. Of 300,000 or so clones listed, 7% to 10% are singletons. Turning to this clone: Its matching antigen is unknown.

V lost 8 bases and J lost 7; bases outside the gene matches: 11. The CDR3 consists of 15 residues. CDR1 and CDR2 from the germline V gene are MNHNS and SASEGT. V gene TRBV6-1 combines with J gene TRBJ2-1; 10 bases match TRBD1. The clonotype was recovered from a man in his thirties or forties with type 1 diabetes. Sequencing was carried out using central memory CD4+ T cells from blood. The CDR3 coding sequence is TGTGCCAGCCCCACTCCCGGGACAGGGGTAAATGAGCAGTTCTTC. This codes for CASPTPGTGVNEQFF.